The T cell receptor (beta chain) described here comes from a study of CD8 T cells in ankylosing spondylitis. Study conclusions and caveats: The disease-linked clones had a CD8+ phenotype and low blood frequencies. Ankylosing spondylitis blood appeared to be characterized by a TCR beta motif of 8 or 9 highly homologous variants. Significantly higher representation of disease-linked clones was reported for matched ankylosing spondylitis synovial fluid.

There are 13 residues in the CDR3. CDR1 is SGHVS and CDR2 is FQNEAQ in the germline V gene. The V gene lost 4 bases and the J gene lost 9 bases, with 10 bases spanning the gap. MiXCR was run by TCRdb on the 5' RACE reads, yielding one entry per CDR3 protein. In the table there are under 950,000 distinct CDR3 sequences, about 20% of which are singletons. Comments on this clonotype: What it binds is not known.

The sequencing input was blood, either unsorted or a sorted T cell fraction (not recorded which). The sequence was obtained from a male donor with ankylosing spondylitis. The rearrangement links TRBV7-8 to TRBJ1-6; no reliable D call. Here the CDR3 DNA reads TGTGCCAGCAGCTATGTTACCGGTTCACCCCTCCACTTT. This codes for CASSYVTGSPLHF.